This record looks at one TCR beta chain sequence and its context. Sequencing of TCR beta was carried out in blood CD8+ and CD4+ T cells. TEMRA cells were FACS-enriched and CD8+ and CD4+ T cells negatively isolated. These data originate in a study of CD8 T cells in Susac syndrome. cDNA came from approximately 0.5 to 1 ug RNA primed by random hexamers. The immunoSEQ assay covered 54 Vbeta and 13 Jbeta segments for CDR3. A single record per CDR3 protein comes from TCRdb applying MiXCR to the immunoSEQ multiplex PCR reads. The sample has roughly 200,000 distinct CDR3 sequences, just under 95% seen once. Sample: CD4+ T cells from PBMCs. The sequence was collected from a human donor with Susac syndrome.

The CDR3 bases are TGCAGTGCTAACGGAGGGGGACCCCATCAGCCCCAGCATTTT. It codes for CSANGGGPHQPQHF. V usage is TRBV20-1 and J usage is TRBJ1-5; possible D gene TRBD1, 6 bases. The CDR3 consists of 14 residues. Trimming removed 4 bases at V and 5 bases at J, with 15 bases between. Germline loops: CDR1 DFQATT, CDR2 SNEGSKA (reference sequence).